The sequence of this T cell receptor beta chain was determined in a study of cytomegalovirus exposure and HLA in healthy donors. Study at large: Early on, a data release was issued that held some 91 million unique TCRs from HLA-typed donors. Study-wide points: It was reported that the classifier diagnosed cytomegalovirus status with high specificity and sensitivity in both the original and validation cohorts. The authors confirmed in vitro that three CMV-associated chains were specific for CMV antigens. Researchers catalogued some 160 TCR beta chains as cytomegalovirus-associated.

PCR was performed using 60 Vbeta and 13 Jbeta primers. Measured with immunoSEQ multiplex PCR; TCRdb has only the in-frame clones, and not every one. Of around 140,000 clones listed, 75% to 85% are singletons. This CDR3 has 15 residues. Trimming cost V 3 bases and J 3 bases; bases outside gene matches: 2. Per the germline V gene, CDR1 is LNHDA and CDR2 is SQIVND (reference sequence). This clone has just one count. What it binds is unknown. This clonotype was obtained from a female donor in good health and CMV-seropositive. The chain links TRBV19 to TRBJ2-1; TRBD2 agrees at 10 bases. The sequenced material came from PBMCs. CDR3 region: CASSIPSGSYNEQFF. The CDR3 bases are TGTGCCAGTAGTATCCCTAGCGGGAGCTACAATGAGCAGTTCTTC.